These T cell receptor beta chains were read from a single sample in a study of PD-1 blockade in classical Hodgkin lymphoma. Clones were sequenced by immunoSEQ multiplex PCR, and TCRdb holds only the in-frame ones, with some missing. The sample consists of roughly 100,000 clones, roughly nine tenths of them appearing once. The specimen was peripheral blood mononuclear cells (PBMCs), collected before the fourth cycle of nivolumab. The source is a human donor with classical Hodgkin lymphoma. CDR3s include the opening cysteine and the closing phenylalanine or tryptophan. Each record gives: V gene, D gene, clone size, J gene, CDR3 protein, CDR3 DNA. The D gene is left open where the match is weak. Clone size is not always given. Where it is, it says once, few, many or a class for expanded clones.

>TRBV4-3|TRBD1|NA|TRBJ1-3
CASSQDRSSGNTIYF
TGCGCCAGCAGCCAGGACAGGAGCTCTGGAAACACCATATATTTT
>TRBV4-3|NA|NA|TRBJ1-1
CASSQDLGPGTEAFF
TGCGCCAGCAGCCAAGATCTGGGGCCCGGGACTGAAGCTTTCTTT
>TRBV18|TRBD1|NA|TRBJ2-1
CASSPRTGWSYNEQFF
TGTGCCAGCTCACCACGGACAGGGTGGTCCTACAATGAGCAGTTCTTC
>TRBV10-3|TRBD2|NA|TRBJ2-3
CATSLAGTSGTSTDTQYF
TGTGCCACCAGCCTTGCCGGGACTAGCGGGACTAGCACAGATACGCAGTATTTT
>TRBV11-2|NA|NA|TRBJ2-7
CASSLGMTYEQYF
TGTGCCAGCAGCTTAGGTATGACCTACGAGCAGTACTTC
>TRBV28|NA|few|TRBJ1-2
CASSVQGFYGYTF
TGTGCCAGCAGTGTACAGGGATTCTATGGCTACACCTTC
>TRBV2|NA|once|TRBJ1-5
CATTEEINSNQPQHF
TGTGCCACAACGGAAGAGATTAATAGCAATCAGCCCCAGCATTTT
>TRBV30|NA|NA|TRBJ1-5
CAWSPGDSNQPQHF
TGTGCCTGGAGTCCCGGGGATAGCAATCAGCCCCAGCATTTT
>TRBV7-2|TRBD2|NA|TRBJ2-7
CASSPSGGYEQYF
TGTGCCAGCAGCCCTTCGGGGGGCTACGAGCAGTACTTC
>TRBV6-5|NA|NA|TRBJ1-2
CASSYSGHPNYGYTF
TGTGCCAGCAGTTACTCCGGACATCCTAACTATGGCTACACCTTC
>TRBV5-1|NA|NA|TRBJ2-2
CASSFGQPGELFF
TGCGCCAGCAGCTTCGGACAGCCCGGGGAGCTGTTTTTT
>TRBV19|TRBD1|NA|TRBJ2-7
CASSLGQGGPYEQYF
TGTGCCAGTAGTCTCGGACAGGGTGGGCCCTACGAGCAGTACTTC
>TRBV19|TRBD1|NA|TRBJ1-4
CASSIGSGDRPEKLFF
TGTGCCAGTAGTATTGGTTCAGGGGACAGGCCGGAAAAACTGTTTTTT
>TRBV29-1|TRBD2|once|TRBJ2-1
CSVLGTSGMGPDEQFF
TGCAGCGTTCTAGGGACTAGCGGGATGGGTCCGGATGAGCAGTTCTTC
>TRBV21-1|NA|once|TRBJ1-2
CASSKVYRSYGYTF
TGTGCCAGCAGCAAAGTCTACAGGAGCTATGGCTACACCTTC
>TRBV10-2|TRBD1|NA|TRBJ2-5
CASSSQGAETQYF
TGCGCCAGCAGTTCACAGGGGGCTGAGACCCAGTACTTC
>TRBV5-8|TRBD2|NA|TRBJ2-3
CASSLWVAGLTDTQYF
TGTGCCAGCAGCCTGTGGGTAGCGGGCCTCACAGATACGCAGTATTTT
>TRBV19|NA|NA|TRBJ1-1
CASSIREYTEAFF
TGTGCCAGTAGTATACGGGAGTACACTGAAGCTTTCTTT
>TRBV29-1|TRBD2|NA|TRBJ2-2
CSVERAGGGPTGELFF
TGCAGCGTTGAGCGTGCGGGAGGTGGGCCCACCGGGGAGCTGTTTTTT
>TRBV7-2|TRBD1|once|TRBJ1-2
CASSSRTGGSYGYTF
TGTGCCAGCAGCTCAAGGACAGGGGGCTCCTATGGCTACACCTTC
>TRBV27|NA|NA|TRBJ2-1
CASSPDDPYNEQFF
TGTGCCAGCAGTCCTGATGACCCCTACAATGAGCAGTTCTTC
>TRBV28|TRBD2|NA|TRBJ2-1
CASRPHTSGNYNEQFF
TGTGCCAGCAGGCCCCATACTAGCGGGAACTACAATGAGCAGTTCTTC
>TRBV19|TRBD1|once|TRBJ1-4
CASSVDREANEKLFF
TGTGCCAGTAGTGTGGACAGGGAAGCTAATGAAAAACTGTTTTTT
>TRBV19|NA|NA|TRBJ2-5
CASSRYQGQETQYF
TGTGCCAGTTCGCGTTACCAGGGACAAGAGACCCAGTACTTC
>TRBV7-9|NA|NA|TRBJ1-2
CASSLSRGFGYGYTF
TGTGCCAGCAGCTTATCCAGGGGCTTTGGCTATGGCTACACCTTC
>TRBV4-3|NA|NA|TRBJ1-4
CASSQGEGEGEKLFF
TGCGCCAGCAGCCAAGGTGAGGGAGAGGGTGAAAAACTGTTTTTT
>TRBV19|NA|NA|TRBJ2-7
CATSGTAGNAYEQYF
TGTGCCACCAGCGGTACGGCAGGGAATGCCTACGAGCAGTACTTC
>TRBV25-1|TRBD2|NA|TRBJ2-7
CASRNSGSSYEQYF
TGTGCCAGCAGAAATAGCGGGAGCTCCTACGAGCAGTACTTC
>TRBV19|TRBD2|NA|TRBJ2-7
CASSTTSGGSYEQYF
TGTGCCAGTAGTACGACTAGCGGGGGCTCCTACGAGCAGTACTTC
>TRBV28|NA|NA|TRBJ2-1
CASRAVRSYNEQFF
TGTGCCAGCAGAGCGGTCCGCTCCTACAATGAGCAGTTCTTC
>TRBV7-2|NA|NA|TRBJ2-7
CASSLGGRPYEQYF
TGTGCCAGCAGCTTAGGGGGACGGCCCTACGAGCAGTACTTC
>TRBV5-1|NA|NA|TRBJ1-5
CASSWVGGLSQPQHF
TGCGCCAGCAGCTGGGTAGGGGGGTTGAGTCAGCCCCAGCATTTT
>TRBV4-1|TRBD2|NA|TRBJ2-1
CASSIGTSGSNEQFF
TGCGCCAGCAGCATTGGAACTAGCGGGAGCAATGAGCAGTTCTTC
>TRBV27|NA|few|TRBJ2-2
CASSPSRQLNTGELFF
TGTGCCAGCAGCCCTAGCCGACAGCTGAACACCGGGGAGCTGTTTTTT
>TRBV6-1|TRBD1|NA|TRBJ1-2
CASSDRDRGNYGYTF
TGTGCCAGCAGTGACCGGGACAGGGGAAACTATGGCTACACCTTC
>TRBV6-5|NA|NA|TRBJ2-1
CASSYSQGGRQFF
TGTGCCAGCAGTTACTCCCAAGGGGGGAGGCAGTTCTTC
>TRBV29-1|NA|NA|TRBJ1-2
CSVEGRLTLNYGYTF
TGCAGCGTTGAAGGCCGGCTGACCCTTAACTATGGCTACACCTTC
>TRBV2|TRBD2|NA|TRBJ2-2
CASSGLAGTTGELFF
TGTGCCAGCAGTGGACTAGCGGGGACCACCGGGGAGCTGTTTTTT
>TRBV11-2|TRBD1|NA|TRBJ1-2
CASSFVTGNGYTF
TGTGCCAGCAGCTTTGTGACAGGGAATGGCTACACCTTC
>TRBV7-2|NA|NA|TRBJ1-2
CASSEQGSGYTF
TGTGCCAGCAGCGAGCAGGGAAGTGGCTACACCTTC
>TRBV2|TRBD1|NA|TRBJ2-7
CASKRPRQGVSYEQYF
TGTGCCAGCAAACGTCCCAGACAGGGGGTCTCCTACGAGCAGTACTTC
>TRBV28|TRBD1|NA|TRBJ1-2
CASRAGGWGYTF
TGTGCCAGCAGGGCAGGGGGCTGGGGCTACACCTTC
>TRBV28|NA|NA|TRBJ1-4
CASSWDPGRATNEKLFF
TGTGCCAGCAGTTGGGACCCAGGTCGGGCAACTAATGAAAAACTGTTTTTT
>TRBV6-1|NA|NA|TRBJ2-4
CASIGLAKNIQYF
TGTGCCAGCATAGGCCTAGCCAAAAACATTCAGTACTTC
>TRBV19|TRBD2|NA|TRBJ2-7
CASSPGTSGTYEQYF
TGTGCCAGTAGTCCCGGGACTAGCGGGACCTACGAGCAGTACTTC
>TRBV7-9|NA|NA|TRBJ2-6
CASSLWLSGANVLTF
TGTGCCAGCAGCTTATGGCTCTCAGGGGCCAACGTCCTGACTTTC
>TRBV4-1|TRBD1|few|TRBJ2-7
CASSQGLWGQLNSYEQYF
TGCGCCAGCAGCCAAGGATTGTGGGGACAGCTAAATTCCTACGAGCAGTACTTC
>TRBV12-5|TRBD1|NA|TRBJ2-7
CASGLVEEVGTDYYEQYF
TGTGCTAGTGGTTTGGTAGAAGAAGTGGGGACAGACTACTACGAGCAGTACTTC
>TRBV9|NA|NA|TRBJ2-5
CASSVLSAETQYF
TGTGCCAGCAGCGTACTATCCGCAGAGACCCAGTACTTC
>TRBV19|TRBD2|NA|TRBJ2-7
CASSPSGRSYEQYF
TGTGCCAGTAGTCCTAGCGGGAGATCCTACGAGCAGTACTTC
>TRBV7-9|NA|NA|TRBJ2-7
CASSLGGDRRWYF
TGTGCCAGCAGCTTAGGTGGGGACCGCCGGTGGTACTTC
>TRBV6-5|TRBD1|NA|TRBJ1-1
CASSYSRDRGTEAFF
TGTGCCAGCAGTTACAGCCGGGACAGGGGTACTGAAGCTTTCTTT
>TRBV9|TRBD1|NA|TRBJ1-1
CASSVGRQGEAFF
TGTGCCAGCAGCGTAGGACGACAGGGGGAAGCTTTCTTT
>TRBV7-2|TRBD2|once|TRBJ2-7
CASSLTGGPNEQYF
TGTGCCAGCAGCTTAACGGGAGGGCCGAACGAGCAGTACTTC
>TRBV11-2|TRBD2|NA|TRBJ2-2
CASSLGGASGRNGELFF
TGTGCCAGCAGCTTAGGAGGCGCTAGCGGGAGAAACGGGGAGCTGTTTTTT
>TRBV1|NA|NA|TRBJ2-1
CTSSQVPHASSYNEQFF
TGCACCAGCAGCCAAGTCCCCCACGCCAGCTCCTACAATGAGCAGTTCTTC
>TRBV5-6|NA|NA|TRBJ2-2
CASSLGENTGELFF
TGTGCCAGCAGCTTGGGAGAGAACACCGGGGAGCTGTTTTTT